The clone carrying this T cell receptor beta chain turned up a few times. Its specificity is unknown. This sample was included in a study of identical twins. Trimming took 6 bases from V and 7 from J; bases not matched to a gene: 12. The CDR3 runs 16 residues. Study results and caveats: Insertion counts were lower in abundant cord blood beta clonotypes, a trend that memory repertoires did not show. The study found that models underestimated out-of-frame TCR alpha sharing in monozygotic twins. Part of the zero-insertion signal could reflect confounding by invariant MAIT and iNKT cells.

TCRdb itself ran the 5' RACE reads through MiXCR, one entry per CDR3 protein. The repertoire holds 200,000 to 250,000 distinct CDR3 sequences, with around 8.1% as singletons. This same sample was also part of a study on yellow fever vaccine responses in identical twins.

The V and J genes are TRBV12-3 or TRBV12-4 and TRBJ2-1; 10 bases align to TRBD2. The material sequenced was memory (CD45RO+) T cells sorted from blood. This sequence was found in a woman aged 18-30 years in good health. The CDR3 here is CASSRSSGRARNEQFF. DNA for the CDR3: TGTGCCAGCAGCCGGAGCAGCGGGAGGGCCCGGAATGAGCAGTTCTTC.